The sequence of this TCR beta chain was determined in a study of beta chain features in type 1 diabetes. Study-wide context: Patients and healthy donors were similar in age, gender and cell yields. Whole-study results and caveats: Possible PCR preference for shorter templates applied equally to patients and controls. Individuals with type 1 diabetes displayed fewer insertions and more deletions at VDJ junctions. Shortening that was moderate but significant affected the TCRB CDR3s of Type 1 diabetes patients in all four CD4+ subsets.

V lost 2 bases and J 6 bases, leaving 9 bases between the germline ends. Germline values: CDR1 SQVTM, CDR2 ANQGSEA. This CDR3 contains 12 residues. Of the isolated RNA, all was reverse transcribed, and so the sequenced material was expressed TCRB transcripts. The method was immunoSEQ multiplex PCR; TCRdb's version includes in-frame clones alone and lacks a portion of them. The profile shows some 640,000 clones, about an eighth of them singletons. CD4+ naive, central memory, regulatory and stem cell-like memory cells were sorted via CD45RO/CCR7/CD25/CD127/CD95/CD27. As for this clone: Its antigen is unidentified.

The sequenced material came from naive CD4+ T cells from blood. The receptor was derived from a young man with type 1 diabetes. This chain links TRBV29-1 with TRBJ2-3; D might be TRBD2 (5 bases). This CDR3 is CSVELGSDTQYF. For the CDR3, the DNA is TGCAGCGTTGAATTAGGGAGTGATACGCAGTATTTT.